The 10 T cell receptor beta chains below were found in one sample sequenced in a study of shared clonotypes between healthy human individuals. The method was immunoSEQ multiplex PCR; TCRdb's version includes in-frame clones alone and lacks a portion of them. The profile shows some 580,000 clones, approximately 97% of them singletons. Sequenced: naive CD4+ T cells sorted from blood. As for subset: CD45RA+ positively selected. The receptors stem from a woman aged 30 to 39 in good health.

V gene TRBV5-4 combines with J gene TRBJ2-7, with D maybe TRBD1 (5 bases). The CDR3 is 14 amino acids. V dropped 1 base and J dropped 4 bases, with 12 bases sitting between them. Germline V gene sequence: CDR1 SGHNT, CDR2 YYREEE (reference sequence). In nucleotides, the CDR3 is TGTGCCAGCAGCTTGACAGGAGACGAGTACGAGCAGTACTTC. Amino acids: CASSLTGDEYEQYF.

This clone has a single count. V usage is TRBV10-3 and J usage is TRBJ2-3, with 7 bases matching TRBD1. The ends lost 6 bases at V and 10 bases at J; junction bases unmatched: 10. CDR1 ENHRY and CDR2 SYGVKD come from the germline V gene. The CDR3 is made up of 13 amino acids. In nucleotides, the CDR3 is TGTGCCATCAGAGGGGACAGTACAGGGGCGCAGTATTTT. Amino acids: CAIRGDSTGAQYF.

The rearrangement links TRBV27 to TRBJ1-1; D may be TRBD1 (6 bases). The germline V and J ends were trimmed by 4 bases and 7 bases, with 16 bases remaining between them. Per germline, CDR1 MNHEY and CDR2 SMNVEV (reference sequence). The CDR3 runs 14 residues. CDR3 residues: CASSSGAPTLEAFF. The CDR3, as DNA: TGTGCCAGCAGTTCAGGGGCACCGACCCTTGAAGCTTTCTTT.

A single count supports this clone. This same CDR3 is encoded by further DNA sequences in the sample. The chain recombines TRBV20-1 with TRBJ1-1; the D gene is possibly TRBD1 (5 bases). The CDR3 loop spans 11 amino acids. Germline V gene data show CDR1 as DFQATT and CDR2 as SNEGSKA (reference sequence). The germline V and J ends were trimmed by 4 bases and 5 bases, with 8 bases remaining between them. CDR3 sequence: CSAKGRTEAFF. The DNA of the CDR3 is TGCAGTGCTAAGGGGAGAACTGAAGCTTTCTTT.

The J gene is TRBJ2-7, the V gene TRBV10-1; 9 bases agree with TRBD1. The CDR3 spans 12 residues. V lost 10 bases, J lost 3 bases, and 4 bases stayed unmatched. Germline CDR1 reads WNHNN; CDR2 reads SYGVQD (reference sequence). The CDR3 is CATLDRGYEQYF. CDR3 in DNA: TGCGCCACTCTGGACAGGGGCTACGAGCAGTACTTC.

This chain joins TRBV19 and TRBJ1-5; TRBD1 matches 10 bases. V lost 6 bases and J lost 6; bases outside the gene matches: 2. The CDR3 has 13 residues. CDR1 is LNHDA, CDR2 SQIVND, per germline (reference sequence). CDR3 sequence: CASRRTGGQPQHF. CDR3 nucleotide sequence: TGTGCCAGTAGGAGGACAGGGGGTCAGCCCCAGCATTTT.

The V and J genes are TRBV5-6 and TRBJ2-1; 7 nucleotides agree with TRBD2. The CDR3 length is 16 residues. Germline V lookup: CDR1 SGHDT, CDR2 YYEEEE. The V and J ends lost 2 bases and 3 bases, in that order; junction bases with no gene match: 8. CDR3 residues: CASSLSSGVLYNEQFF. The CDR3 DNA reads TGTGCCAGCAGCTTATCTAGCGGAGTCCTCTACAATGAGCAGTTCTTC.

Points on this clone: Other DNA sequences of this sample code for an identical CDR3. The chain has TRBV7-2 and TRBJ2-7; the match to TRBD2 covers 9 bases. Looked up from germline, CDR1 is SGHTA and CDR2 is FQGNSA. CDR3 size: 13 residues. V lost 6 bases and J lost 3; bases outside the gene matches: 3. The CDR3 region is CASRGLAGYEQYF. The CDR3 coding sequence is TGTGCCAGCAGGGGACTAGCAGGCTACGAGCAGTACTTC.

The chain couples TRBV7-2 to TRBJ1-1, with TRBD1 identical over 8 bases. Germline V gene sequence: CDR1 SGHTA, CDR2 FQGNSA. The CDR3 runs to 16 residues. V lost 5 bases and J lost 0; bases outside the gene matches: 8. The chain's CDR3 is CASSPDRGFMNTEAFF. As DNA, the CDR3 is TGTGCCAGCAGCCCAGACAGGGGCTTTATGAACACTGAAGCTTTCTTT.

The rearrangement joins TRBV2 to TRBJ1-5, with D possibly TRBD1 on 5 matching bases. Germline CDR1 SNHLY, CDR2 FYNNEI. This CDR3 spans 13 amino acids. V shed 4 bases and J shed 11 bases, with 15 bases lying between them. The CDR3 protein is CASSGNSPGTQHF. The CDR3 DNA is TGTGCCAGCAGTGGGAACAGCCCAGGGACCCAGCATTTT.